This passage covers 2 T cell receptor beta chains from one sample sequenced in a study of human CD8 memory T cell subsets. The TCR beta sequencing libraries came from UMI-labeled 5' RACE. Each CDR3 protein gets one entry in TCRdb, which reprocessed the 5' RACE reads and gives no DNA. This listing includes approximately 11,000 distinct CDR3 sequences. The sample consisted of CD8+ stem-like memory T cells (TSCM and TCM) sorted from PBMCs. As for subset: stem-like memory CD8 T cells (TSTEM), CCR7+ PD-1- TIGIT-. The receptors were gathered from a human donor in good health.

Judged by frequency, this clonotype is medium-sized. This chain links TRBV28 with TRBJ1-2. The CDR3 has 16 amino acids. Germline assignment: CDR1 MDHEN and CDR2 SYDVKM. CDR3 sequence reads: CASSLYIQGLNYGYTF.

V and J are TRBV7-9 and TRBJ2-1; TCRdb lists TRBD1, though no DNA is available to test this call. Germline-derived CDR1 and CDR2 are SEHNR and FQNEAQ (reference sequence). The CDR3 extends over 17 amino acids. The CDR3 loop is CASSFGTGSFSYNEQFF. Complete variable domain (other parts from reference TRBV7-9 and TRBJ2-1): DTGVSQNPRHKITKRGQNVTFRCDPISEHNRLYWYRQTLGQGPEFLTYFQNEAQLEKSRLLSDRFSAERPKGSFSTLEIQRTEQGDSAMYLCASSFGTGSFSYNEQFFGPGTRLTVL.